This T cell receptor beta chain was observed in a study of cytotoxic CD8 clonotypes in ibrutinib-treated CLL. This clone has a handful of counts. The assay was immunoSEQ multiplex PCR, and TCRdb's table has in-frame clones only and misses some. The data show about 43,000 clones, 69% seen once. With 3 bases clipped from V and 6 bases from J, the junction kept 7 bases outside the gene matches. The CDR3 is 14 amino acids. Looked up from germline, CDR1 is KGHSH and CDR2 is LQKENI. Specimen: PBMCs, collected after 12 months of ibrutinib treatment. This receptor was obtained from a human donor with chronic lymphocytic leukemia. V gene TRBV18 combines with J gene TRBJ1-2, with TRBD1 identical over 7 bases. For the CDR3, the DNA is TGTGCCAGCTCACCCCTTCAGGGGGAGGATGGCTACACCTTC. This encodes CASSPLQGEDGYTF. Full variable domain (outside the CDR3, taken from reference TRBV18 and TRBJ1-2): NAGVMQNPRHLVRRRGQEARLRCSPMKGHSHVYWYRQLPEEGLKFMVYLQKENIIDESGMPKERFSAEFPKEGPSILRIQQVVRGDSAAYFCASSPLQGEDGYTFGSGTRLTVV.